Sequencing of this T cell receptor (beta chain) was carried out in a study of untreated major depressive disorder. Study-wide points: TRBV05-01 (Vbeta 5.1) usage was higher in CD4+ T cells of depressed patients than controls.

Note on this clone: The antigen is undetermined.

Germline lookup yields CDR1 SGHDN and CDR2 FVKESK. V gave up 5 bases and J gave up 0 bases; unmatched junction bases: 5. This CDR3 is built from 15 residues. The assay was immunoSEQ multiplex PCR, and TCRdb's table has in-frame clones only and misses some. The sample lists under 15,000 clones; 80% to 95% were seen once. The chain couples TRBV14 to TRBJ2-3, with 7 bases lining up with TRBD2. The source material was CD4+ T cells from PBMCs. This TCR was sampled from a woman aged 30 to 39 with major depressive disorder. The CDR3 DNA reads as TGTGCCAGCAGCTTGGGGGGGACTAGCACAGATACGCAGTATTTT. Protein: CASSLGGTSTDTQYF.